This T cell receptor beta chain was identified during a study of CD8 T cells in ankylosing spondylitis (dated by TCRdb to the late 2010s). In terms of the full investigation: To find TCR variants linked to disease, the study profiled T cell receptor beta repertoires in ankylosing spondylitis patients and healthy donors. In total, the full study cohort was made up of 108 healthy donors and about two dozen ankylosing spondylitis patients. Peripheral blood was sampled, and synovial fluid was also collected from ankylosing spondylitis patients. Overall study outcomes, separate from this receptor: Blood from ankylosing spondylitis patients appeared to be characterized by a TCR beta motif made up of about 8 highly homologous amino acid variants. Some motif variants had previously been reported in the synovial fluid and blood of reactive arthritis patients, which suggests shared mechanisms of disease initiation. The disease-linked clones were reported as significantly enriched in matched synovial fluid samples from ankylosing spondylitis patients. A CD8+ phenotype was shown by the disease-linked clones, which were found at relatively low frequencies in peripheral blood.

A distance of 10 bases separates the germline ends of V and J, which lose 8 bases and 0 bases respectively. The germline V gene encodes CDR1 LNHNV and CDR2 YYDKDF (reference sequence). From the cysteine through the phenylalanine, the CDR3 covers 13 amino acids. The kept DNA is CDR3 alone, 39 bases in frame from the first base. The data were produced on an Illumina HiSeq 2500. TCR beta libraries were prepared by quantitative 5'-RACE with molecular barcodes. As for the original processing: A new computational method based on a probabilistic model of VDJ rearrangement was used to identify disease-linked TCR variants. The public reads were run again by TCRdb, first through fastp at Q25 and then through MiXCR, and only productive beta chains were kept. Each entry merges the rows of one CDR3 protein and shows their most common DNA and genes. The V and J calls shown here were made by TCRdb, not taken from the authors' results. The sample profile shows more than 650,000 distinct CDR3 sequences; 12% of them were found once. Of the sample, just over 0.5% is held by the ten largest clones.

As concerns this clonotype: Its antigen has not been determined. No base quality values were provided; no much bigger clone lies one nucleotide off.

The receptor chain draws on TRBV15 and TRBJ2-5; no D gene is confidently identified. The receptor was isolated from a male donor with ankylosing spondylitis. Sequencing input: blood, either unsorted or a sorted T cell fraction (not recorded which). The nucleotide sequence is TGTGCCACCGCAAGAGGCTACCAAGAGACCCAGTACTTC. Translation gives CATARGYQETQYF.